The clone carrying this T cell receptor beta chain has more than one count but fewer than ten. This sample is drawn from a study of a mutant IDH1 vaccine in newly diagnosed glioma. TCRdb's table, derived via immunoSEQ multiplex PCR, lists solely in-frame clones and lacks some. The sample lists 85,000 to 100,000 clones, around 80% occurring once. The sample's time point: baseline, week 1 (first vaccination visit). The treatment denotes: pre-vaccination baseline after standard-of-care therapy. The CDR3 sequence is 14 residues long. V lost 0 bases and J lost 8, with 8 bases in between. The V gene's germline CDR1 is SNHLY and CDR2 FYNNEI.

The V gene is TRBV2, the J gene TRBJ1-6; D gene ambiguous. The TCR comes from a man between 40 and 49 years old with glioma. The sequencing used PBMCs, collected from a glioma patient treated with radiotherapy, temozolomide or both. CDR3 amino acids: CASSEADTDSPLHF. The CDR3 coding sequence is TGTGCCAGCAGTGAAGCGGATACCGATTCACCCCTCCACTTT.